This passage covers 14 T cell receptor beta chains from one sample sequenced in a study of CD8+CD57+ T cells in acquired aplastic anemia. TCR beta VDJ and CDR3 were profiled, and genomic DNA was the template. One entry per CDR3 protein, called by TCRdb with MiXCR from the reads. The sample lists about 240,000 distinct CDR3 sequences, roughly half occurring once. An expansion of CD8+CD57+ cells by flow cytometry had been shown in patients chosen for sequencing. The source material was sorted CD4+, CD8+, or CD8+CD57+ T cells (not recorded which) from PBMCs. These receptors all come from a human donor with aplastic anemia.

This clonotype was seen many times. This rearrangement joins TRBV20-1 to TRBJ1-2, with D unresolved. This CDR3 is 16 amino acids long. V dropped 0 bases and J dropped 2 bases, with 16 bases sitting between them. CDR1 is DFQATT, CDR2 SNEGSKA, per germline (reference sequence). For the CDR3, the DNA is TGCAGTGCTAGAGAACCCGGTGGGTTAGTAAACTATGGCTACACCTTC. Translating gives CSAREPGGLVNYGYTF.

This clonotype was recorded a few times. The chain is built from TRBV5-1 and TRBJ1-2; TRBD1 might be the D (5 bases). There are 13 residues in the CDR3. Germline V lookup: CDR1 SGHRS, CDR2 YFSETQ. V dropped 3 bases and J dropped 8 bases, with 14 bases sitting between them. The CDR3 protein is CASSSDTSRGYTF. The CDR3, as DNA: TGCGCCAGCAGCTCGGACACCTCCCGGGGCTACACCTTC.

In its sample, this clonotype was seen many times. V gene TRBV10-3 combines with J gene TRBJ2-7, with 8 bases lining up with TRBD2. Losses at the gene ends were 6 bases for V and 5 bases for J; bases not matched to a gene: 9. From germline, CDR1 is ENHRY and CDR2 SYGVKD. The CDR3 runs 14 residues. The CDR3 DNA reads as TGTGCCATCAGGGGAACTAGCGGCCCAGACGAGCAGTACTTC. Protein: CAIRGTSGPDEQYF.

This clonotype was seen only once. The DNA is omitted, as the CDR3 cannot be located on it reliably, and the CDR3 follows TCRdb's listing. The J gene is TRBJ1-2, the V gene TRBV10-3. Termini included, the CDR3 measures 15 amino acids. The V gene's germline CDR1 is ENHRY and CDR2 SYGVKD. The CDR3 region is CAISEDRRLFFGYTF.

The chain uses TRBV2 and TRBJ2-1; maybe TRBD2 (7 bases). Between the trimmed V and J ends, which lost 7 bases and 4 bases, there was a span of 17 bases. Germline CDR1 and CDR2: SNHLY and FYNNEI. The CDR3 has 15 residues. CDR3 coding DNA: TGTGCCAGCAAAGAAAGGGGGGGGAGATACAATGAGCAGTTCTTC. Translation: CASKERGGRYNEQFF.

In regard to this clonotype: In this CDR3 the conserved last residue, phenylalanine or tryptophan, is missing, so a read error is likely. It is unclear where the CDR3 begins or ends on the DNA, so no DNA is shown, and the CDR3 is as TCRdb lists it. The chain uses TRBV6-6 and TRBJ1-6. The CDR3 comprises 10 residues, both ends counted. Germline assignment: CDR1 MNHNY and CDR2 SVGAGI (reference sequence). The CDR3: CASSTRPGTS.

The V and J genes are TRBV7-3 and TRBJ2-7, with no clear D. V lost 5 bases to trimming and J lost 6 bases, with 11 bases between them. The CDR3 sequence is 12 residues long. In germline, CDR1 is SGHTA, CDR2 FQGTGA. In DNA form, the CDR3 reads TGTGCCAGCAGCCCCCATGGGATCGAGCAGTACTTC. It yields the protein CASSPHGIEQYF.

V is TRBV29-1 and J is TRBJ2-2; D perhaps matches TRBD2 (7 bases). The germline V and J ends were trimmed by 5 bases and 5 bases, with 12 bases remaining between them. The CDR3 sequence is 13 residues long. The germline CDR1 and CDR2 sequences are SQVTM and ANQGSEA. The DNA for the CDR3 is TGCAGCGTTCGGGGGGCATCGACCGGGGAGCTGTTTTTT. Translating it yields CSVRGASTGELFF.

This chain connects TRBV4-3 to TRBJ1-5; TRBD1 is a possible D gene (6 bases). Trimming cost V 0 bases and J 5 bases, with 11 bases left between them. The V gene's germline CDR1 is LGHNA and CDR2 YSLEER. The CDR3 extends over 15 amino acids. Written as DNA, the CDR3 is TGCGCCAGCAGCCAAGATTCAGGGGCCTATCAGCCCCAGCATTTT. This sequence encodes CASSQDSGAYQPQHF.

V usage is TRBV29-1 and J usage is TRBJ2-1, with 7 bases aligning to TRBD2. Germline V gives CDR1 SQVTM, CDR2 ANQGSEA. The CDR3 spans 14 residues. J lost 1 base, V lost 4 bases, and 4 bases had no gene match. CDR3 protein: CSVVSAGSYNEQFF. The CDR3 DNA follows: TGCAGCGTTGTATCAGCGGGATCCTACAATGAGCAGTTCTTC.

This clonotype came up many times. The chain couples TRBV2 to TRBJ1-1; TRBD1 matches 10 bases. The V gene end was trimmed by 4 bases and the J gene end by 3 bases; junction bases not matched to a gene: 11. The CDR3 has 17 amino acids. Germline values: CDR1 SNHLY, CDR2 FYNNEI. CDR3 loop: CASSVSGTGDVDTEAFF. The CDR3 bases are TGTGCCAGCAGTGTCTCCGGGACAGGGGATGTAGACACTGAAGCTTTCTTT.

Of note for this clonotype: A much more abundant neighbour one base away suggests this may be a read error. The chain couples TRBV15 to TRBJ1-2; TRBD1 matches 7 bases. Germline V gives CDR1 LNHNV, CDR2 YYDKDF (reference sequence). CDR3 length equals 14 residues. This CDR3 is CAARGSGDPYGYTF. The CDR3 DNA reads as TGTGCCGCCAGGGGGTCCGGGGATCCTTATGGCTACACCTTC.

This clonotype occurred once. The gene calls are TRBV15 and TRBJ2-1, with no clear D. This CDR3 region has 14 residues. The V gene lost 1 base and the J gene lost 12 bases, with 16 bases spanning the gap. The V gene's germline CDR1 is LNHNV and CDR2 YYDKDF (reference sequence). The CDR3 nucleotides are TGTGCCACCAGCAGAGTCGTCTTAAACAACGGGCAGTTCTTC. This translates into CATSRVVLNNGQFF.

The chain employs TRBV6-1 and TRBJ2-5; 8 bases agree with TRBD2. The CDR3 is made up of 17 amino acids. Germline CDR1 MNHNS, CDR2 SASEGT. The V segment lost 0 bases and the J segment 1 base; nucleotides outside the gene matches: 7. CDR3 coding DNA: TGTGCCAGCAGTGAAGCGCGGGGGGTAGGGCCCCAAGAGACCCAGTACTTC. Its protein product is CASSEARGVGPQETQYF.